The 14 T cell receptor beta chains below come from one sample, sequenced in a study of T-cell memory formation after mild COVID-19. TCRdb recomputed calls from the 5' RACE reads with MiXCR, one row per CDR3 protein. The table shows 400,000 to 500,000 distinct CDR3 sequences, with roughly a quarter occurring only once. Sequencing was carried out using PBMCs or a T cell subset sorted from them (not recorded which). Every receptor here comes from an adult woman who had mild COVID-19 (a few samples of this study predate the infection). Cell type and time point are not known.

This chain joins TRBV3-1 and TRBJ1-1; no clear D. Deletions cut 0 bases from V and 7 bases from J, with 12 bases between. CDR1 and CDR2 from the germline V gene are LGHDT and YNNKEL (reference sequence). The CDR3 runs to 14 residues. CDR3 sequence (DNA): TGTGCCAGCAGCCAAGATCAAGGACTGCGTGAAGCTTTCTTT. As protein: CASSQDQGLREAFF.

This clonotype was counted a few times. J is TRBJ1-1 and V is TRBV2; possible D gene TRBD1, 6 bases. This CDR3 has 12 amino acids. Per the germline V gene, CDR1 is SNHLY and CDR2 is FYNNEI. V lost 8 bases to trimming and J lost 4 bases, with 11 bases between them. The CDR3 spells CASEGGSTEAFF. The CDR3 coding sequence is TGTGCCAGCGAGGGGGGGAGCACTGAAGCTTTCTTT. The full variable domain, its missing parts supplied by reference TRBV2 and TRBJ1-1, is EPEVTQTPSHQVTQMGQEVILRCVPISNHLYFYWYRQILGQKVEFLVSFYNNEISEKSEIFDDQFSVERPDGSNFTLKIRSTKLEDSAMYFCASEGGSTEAFFGQGTRLTVV.

This chain links TRBV9 with TRBJ1-4; possibly TRBD1 for D (6 bases). With 7 bases removed from V and 3 bases from J, the gap between germline ends came to 19 bases. Germline CDR1 is SGDLS and CDR2 is YYNGEE. CDR3 length: 16 amino acids. CDR3: CASSRRGDAANEKLFF. The CDR3 bases are TGTGCCAGCTCCCGCAGGGGAGACGCAGCTAATGAAAAACTGTTTTTT.

This clonotype turned up a few times. The chain combines TRBV2 with TRBJ2-5; D is ambiguous. This CDR3 has 11 residues. CDR1 and CDR2 from the germline V gene are SNHLY and FYNNEI. Trimming left V 4 bases short and J 3 bases short, with 3 bases between. The chain's CDR3 is CASSGKETQYF. In nucleotides, the CDR3 is TGTGCCAGCAGTGGAAAAGAGACCCAGTACTTC.

The table lists this clonotype with many counts. This rearrangement joins TRBV7-7 to TRBJ1-3; no reliable D call. CDR1 and CDR2 from the germline V gene are SSHAT and FNYEAQ (reference sequence). CDR3 length equals 15 residues. V gave up 1 base and J gave up 0 bases, with 7 bases separating them. CDR3 in amino acids: CASSLGGSSGNTIYF. Written as DNA, the CDR3 is TGTGCCAGCAGCTTAGGTGGGAGCTCTGGAAACACCATATATTTT. Combining the CDR3 with reference TRBV7-7 and TRBJ1-3 gives the whole variable domain GAGVSQSPRYKVTKRGQDVTLRCDPISSHATLYWYQQALGQGPEFLTYFNYEAQPDKSGLPSDRFSAERPEGSISTLTIQRTEQRDSAMYRCASSLGGSSGNTIYFGEGSWLTVV.

The genes are TRBV19 and TRBJ2-1; D might be TRBD2 (5 bases). CDR3 length equals 13 residues. V lost 11 bases, J lost 7 bases, and 18 bases lay in between. Per the germline V gene, CDR1 is LNHDA and CDR2 is SQIVND (reference sequence). The chain's CDR3 is CASKVGARNEQFF. The DNA of the CDR3 is TGTGCCTCAAAAGTGGGAGCGAGAAATGAGCAGTTCTTC.

This clonotype appeared a few times. The chain recombines TRBV7-6 with TRBJ2-1, with TRBD1 matching over 10 bases. Germline V gene sequence: CDR1 SGHVS, CDR2 FNYEAQ. Trimming cost V 1 base and J 9 bases; bases outside gene matches: 15. This CDR3 has 18 amino acids. This CDR3 reads CASSLGSARDRGYLEQFF. CDR3 nucleotides: TGTGCCAGCAGCTTAGGCTCCGCCCGGGACAGGGGTTATCTTGAGCAGTTCTTC. The full variable domain, rest sourced from reference TRBV7-6 and TRBJ2-1, is GAGVSQSPRYKVTKRGQDVALRCDPISGHVSLYWYRQALGQGPEFLTYFNYEAQQDKSGLPNDRFSAERPEGSISTLTIQRTEQRDSAMYRCASSLGSARDRGYLEQFFGPGTRLTVL.

In this sample, this clonotype turned up a few times. The chain couples TRBV4-1 to TRBJ2-5; D ambiguous. The germline V gene has CDR1 MGHRA and CDR2 YSYEKL. V lost 1 base, J lost 2 bases, and 23 bases lay in between. The CDR3 consists of 19 residues. The chain's CDR3 is CASSQVGRTLGNLQETQYF. The CDR3 DNA follows: TGCGCCAGCAGCCAAGTTGGTCGGACCCTGGGGAATTTACAAGAGACCCAGTACTTC.

This clonotype was picked up a small number of times. The chain has TRBV10-3 and TRBJ2-3, with D possibly TRBD1 on 6 matching bases. CDR3 length: 13 residues. Germline V CDR1 and CDR2: ENHRY, SYGVKD. Trimming pared 3 bases from V and 4 bases from J, leaving 8 bases between. CDR3 coding DNA: TGTGCCATCAGTGAAGGGGGAGCAGATACGCAGTATTTT. It translates to CAISEGGADTQYF.

The chain joins TRBV7-8 to TRBJ2-2; D is uncertain. This CDR3 contains 16 residues. The germline V and J ends were trimmed by 1 base and 1 base, with 10 bases remaining between them. In germline, CDR1 is SGHVS, CDR2 FQNEAQ. In DNA, the CDR3 is TGTGCCAGCAGCTTAGGGGCTAGGAGGAACACCGGGGAGCTGTTTTTT. Protein product: CASSLGARRNTGELFF.

V is TRBV12-3 or TRBV12-4 and J is TRBJ2-7; D is ambiguous. The CDR3 length is 12 residues. Trimming stripped 7 bases from V and 3 bases from J, with 10 bases between. Written as DNA, the CDR3 is TGTGCCAGCACCCTGATTGGCTACGAGCAGTACTTC. It encodes CASTLIGYEQYF.

This chain joins TRBV7-9 and TRBJ2-3; D gene ambiguous. Germline V gene lookup returns CDR1 SEHNR and CDR2 FQNEAQ (reference sequence). The CDR3 covers 17 residues. V lost 1 base and J 0 bases, leaving 14 bases between the germline ends. The CDR3 bases are TGTGCCAGCAGCTTAGTAGAGACATCTCCTAGCACAGATACGCAGTATTTT. It encodes CASSLVETSPSTDTQYF.

J is TRBJ1-5 and V is TRBV10-3, with no clear D. Germline V gene data show CDR1 as ENHRY and CDR2 as SYGVKD. The CDR3 is 12 residues long. Trimming pared 3 bases from V and 5 bases from J, leaving 5 bases between. The CDR3 here is CAISDGDQPQHF. CDR3 coding DNA: TGTGCCATCAGTGACGGAGATCAGCCCCAGCATTTT.

This chain joins TRBV28 and TRBJ2-5; 10 bases align to TRBD2. Germline trimming cut 5 bases from V and 3 bases from J; bases unmatched to any gene: 6. Germline V gene sequence: CDR1 MDHEN, CDR2 SYDVKM. There are 15 residues in the CDR3. The CDR3 region is CASSNTGTSEETQYF. The DNA for the CDR3 is TGTGCCAGCAGTAATACCGGGACTAGCGAAGAGACCCAGTACTTC.